This T cell receptor beta chain was profiled in a study of T cells in Graves' hyperthyroidism and ophthalmopathy. The CDR3 regions of TCR beta were amplified from RNA transcripts. The TCR CDR3 first-round RT-PCR relied on the HTBI primer set. MiXCR, applied by TCRdb to the multiplex PCR reads, yields one record per CDR3 protein. The data hold around 180,000 distinct CDR3 sequences, with 15% to 20% observed a single time. Source material: blood. The clonotype originates from a woman aged 45-65 years with Graves' hyperthyroidism.

The CDR3 spells CASSLVGGLGTEAFF. The DNA for the CDR3 is TGTGCCAGCAGCTTAGTGGGGGGCCTGGGTACTGAAGCTTTCTTT. This chain connects TRBV7-9 to TRBJ1-1; tentatively, D is TRBD1 (6 bases). Between the trimmed V and J ends, which lost 1 base and 5 bases, there was a span of 14 bases. Germline values: CDR1 SEHNR, CDR2 FQNEAQ (reference sequence). The CDR3 sequence is 15 residues long.